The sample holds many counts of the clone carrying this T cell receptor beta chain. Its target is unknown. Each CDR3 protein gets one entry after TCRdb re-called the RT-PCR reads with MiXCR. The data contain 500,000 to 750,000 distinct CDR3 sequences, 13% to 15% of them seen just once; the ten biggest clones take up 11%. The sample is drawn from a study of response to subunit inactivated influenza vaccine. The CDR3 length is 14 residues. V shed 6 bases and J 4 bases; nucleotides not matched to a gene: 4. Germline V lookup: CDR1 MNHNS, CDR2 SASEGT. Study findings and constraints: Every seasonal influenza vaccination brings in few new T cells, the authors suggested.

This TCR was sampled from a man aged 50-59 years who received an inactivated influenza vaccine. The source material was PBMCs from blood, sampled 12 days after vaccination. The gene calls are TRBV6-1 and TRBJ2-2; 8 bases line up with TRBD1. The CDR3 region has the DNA TGTGCCAGCAGGGACACAGGGGGCACCGGGGAGCTGTTTTTT. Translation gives CASRDTGGTGELFF.